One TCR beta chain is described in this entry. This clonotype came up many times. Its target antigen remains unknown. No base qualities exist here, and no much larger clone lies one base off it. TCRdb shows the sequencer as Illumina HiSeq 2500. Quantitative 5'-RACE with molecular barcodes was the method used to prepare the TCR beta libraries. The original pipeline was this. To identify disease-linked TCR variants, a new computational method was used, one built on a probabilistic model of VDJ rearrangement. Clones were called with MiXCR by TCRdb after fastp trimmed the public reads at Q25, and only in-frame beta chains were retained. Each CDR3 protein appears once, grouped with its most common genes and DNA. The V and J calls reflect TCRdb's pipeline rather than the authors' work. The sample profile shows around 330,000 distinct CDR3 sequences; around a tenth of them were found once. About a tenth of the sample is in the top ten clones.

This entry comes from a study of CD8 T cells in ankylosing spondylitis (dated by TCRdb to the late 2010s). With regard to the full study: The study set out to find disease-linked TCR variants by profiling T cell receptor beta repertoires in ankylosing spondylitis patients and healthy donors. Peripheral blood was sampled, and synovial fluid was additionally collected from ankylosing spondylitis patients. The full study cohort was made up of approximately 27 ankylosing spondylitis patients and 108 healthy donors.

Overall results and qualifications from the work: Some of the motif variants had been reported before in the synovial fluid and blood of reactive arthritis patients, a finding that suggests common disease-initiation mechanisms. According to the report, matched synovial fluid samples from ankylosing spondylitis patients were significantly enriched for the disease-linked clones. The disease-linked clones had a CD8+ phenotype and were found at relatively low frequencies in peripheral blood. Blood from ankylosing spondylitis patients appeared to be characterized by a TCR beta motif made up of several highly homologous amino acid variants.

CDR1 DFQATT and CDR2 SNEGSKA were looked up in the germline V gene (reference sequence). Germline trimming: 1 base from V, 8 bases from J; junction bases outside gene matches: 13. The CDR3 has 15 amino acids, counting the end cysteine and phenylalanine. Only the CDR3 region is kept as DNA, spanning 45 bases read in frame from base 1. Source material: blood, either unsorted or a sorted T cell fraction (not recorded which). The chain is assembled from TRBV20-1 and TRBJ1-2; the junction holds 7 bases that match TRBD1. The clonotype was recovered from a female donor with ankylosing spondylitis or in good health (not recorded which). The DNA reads TGCAGTGCTAGAGTTCCCAGTCGACAGGGTGGCGGCTACACCTTC. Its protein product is CSARVPSRQGGGYTF.